This entry features one T cell receptor beta chain sequence. The method was immunoSEQ multiplex PCR; TCRdb's version includes in-frame clones alone and lacks a portion of them. The table has 630,000 or so clones, approximately 89% seen once. V shed 4 bases and J 1 base; nucleotides not matched to a gene: 7. CDR3 length: 16 amino acids. Germline V gives CDR1 LNHDA, CDR2 SQIVND (reference sequence). This sample stems from a study of shared T cell receptors in the human thymus. In addition, the sample was reused for a study of human thymus T cells. That report adds: Having surgery to correct congenital heart defects, healthy Finnish infants acted as the donors. The study used thymus tissue resected during corrective heart surgery. Apparent skewing of V and J gene usage characterized both thymic and blood repertoires. Related research examined unrelated individuals and reported that their thymic repertoires overlapped highly.

The receptor comes from a boy in the first two years of life with a congenital heart defect. Sequenced material: thymocytes. This chain joins TRBV19 and TRBJ2-3, with 8 bases aligning to TRBD1. CDR3 nucleotide sequence: TGTGCCAGTAGTAGGCACAGGGGGAACTGCACAGATACGCAGTATTTT. Protein sequence: CASSRHRGNCTDTQYF.